Following are 26 T cell receptor beta chains from one sample sequenced in a study of T cell responses to AZD1222 COVID-19 vaccine (dated by TCRdb to about 2021). The sample's time point label, in plain terms: baseline before first vaccination. Library method: the immunoSEQ multiplex PCR assay. TCRdb holds this immuneACCESS table with in-frame rearrangements only. Some clones are missing; in checked studies, unresolved V genes explain under half, and the rest has no known cause. This sample comprises more than 85,000 clones, about 83% of them detected only once. 2.5% to 4% of the sample belongs to the ten largest clones. Sequenced material: peripheral blood, taken on day 0 of AZD1222 vaccination. The receptors were sampled from an adult in good health.

This chain joins TRBV18 and TRBJ1-5; 8 nucleotides line up with TRBD1. The junction had 2 bases not matched to a gene; V was cut back by 1 base and J by 3 bases. The CDR3 has 15 residues. Germline CDR1 is KGHSH and CDR2 is LQKENI. CDR3 in DNA: TGTGCCAGCTCACCACAGACAGGGGACAATCAGCCCCAGCATTTT. Its translation: CASSPQTGDNQPQHF.

The V gene is TRBV4-1, the J gene TRBJ2-6, with TRBD1 matching 7 bases. CDR1 MGHRA and CDR2 YSYEKL come from the germline V gene. CDR3 size: 20 residues. V lost 0 bases to trimming and J lost 1 base; unmatched junction nucleotides: 12. CDR3 sequence: CASSQDPRRQGTSGANVLTF. The CDR3 DNA sequence: TGCGCCAGCAGCCAAGATCCACGTCGACAGGGAACGTCTGGGGCCAACGTCCTGACTTTC.

The CDR3, as DNA: TGTGCCAGCAGCATATCCGGGACAGGGGACAATCAGCCCCAGCATTTT. Its translation: CASSISGTGDNQPQHF. The chain joins TRBV7-9 to TRBJ1-5; 10 nucleotides line up with TRBD1. The J segment lost 3 bases and the V segment lost 5 bases, leaving 7 bases of the junction unmatched. Germline loops: CDR1 SEHNR, CDR2 FQNEAQ (reference sequence). This CDR3 contains 16 residues.

The chain uses TRBV6-5 and TRBJ2-3; 12 bases are a match to TRBD2. Trimming at V came to 6 bases and at J to 11 bases, leaving 12 bases not matched to a gene. Germline assignment: CDR1 MNHEY and CDR2 SVGAGI. The CDR3 has 15 amino acids. CDR3 sequence (DNA): TGTGCCAGCAGAGCATCCGGGACTAGCGGGTGGGTGCAGTATTTT. This translates into CASRASGTSGWVQYF.

J is TRBJ1-2 and V is TRBV20-1; no clear D gene. V was clipped by 3 bases and J by 7 bases, with 12 bases between them. Germline values: CDR1 DFQATT, CDR2 SNEGSKA (reference sequence). This CDR3 contains 12 residues. This chain's CDR3 is CSASTAASGYTF. CDR3 nucleotide sequence: TGCAGTGCTAGTACCGCGGCTTCTGGCTACACCTTC.

The chain couples TRBV7-2 to TRBJ2-4; TRBD1 might be the D (6 bases). CDR1 and CDR2 (germline): SGHTA, FQGNSA. The length of the CDR3 is 13 residues. V dropped 5 bases and J dropped 10 bases, with 15 bases sitting between them. The CDR3 loop reads CASSSSGTNIQYF. DNA of the CDR3: TGTGCCAGCAGCAGTTCCGGGACAAATATTCAGTACTTC.

The chain's CDR3 is CASGRDSHSDTQYF. The CDR3 DNA is TGTGCTAGTGGCCGGGACAGCCATTCAGATACGCAGTATTTT. V usage is TRBV12-5 and J usage is TRBJ2-3; 7 bases agree with TRBD1. The V segment lost 6 bases and the J segment 4 bases; nucleotides outside the gene matches: 7. There are 14 residues in the CDR3. The V gene's germline CDR1 is LGHNT and CDR2 FRNRAP.

The chain uses TRBV18 and TRBJ2-5; D remains unclear. The CDR3 length is 16 residues. The V and J ends lost 2 bases and 1 base respectively, with 14 bases between them. Germline V gives CDR1 KGHSH, CDR2 LQKENI. The CDR3 loop reads CASSPIAFTFQETQYF. CDR3 DNA sequence: TGTGCCAGCTCACCAATTGCGTTTACTTTCCAAGAGACCCAGTACTTC. Supplemented by reference TRBV18 and TRBJ2-5, the full variable domain reads NAGVMQNPRHLVRRRGQEARLRCSPMKGHSHVYWYRQLPEEGLKFMVYLQKENIIDESGMPKERFSAEFPKEGPSILRIQQVVRGDSAAYFCASSPIAFTFQETQYFGPGTRLLVL.

The chain is built from TRBV7-9 and TRBJ1-2; 7 nucleotides align to TRBD1. CDR1 is SEHNR, CDR2 FQNEAQ, per germline (reference sequence). The CDR3 sequence is 16 residues long. V was pared by 5 bases and J by 0 bases, with 9 bases of the junction left unmatched. CDR3 coding DNA: TGTGCCAGCAGCCCCAGGTCAGGGGGGACTAACTATGGCTACACCTTC. It specifies CASSPRSGGTNYGYTF.

J is TRBJ1-5 and V is TRBV5-6, with 7 bases identical to TRBD1. CDR3 length: 16 residues. The junction had 10 bases not matched to a gene; V was cut back by 0 bases and J by 7 bases. Germline-derived CDR1 and CDR2 are SGHDT and YYEEEE. This CDR3 is CASSLGQGAPFQPQHF. The CDR3 DNA follows: TGTGCCAGCAGCTTGGGACAGGGAGCCCCTTTCCAGCCCCAGCATTTT.

The chain combines TRBV7-2 with TRBJ1-5; D possibly corresponds to TRBD1 (6 bases). V lost 1 base and J 5 bases, leaving 12 bases between the germline ends. The germline V gene has CDR1 SGHTA and CDR2 FQGNSA. The CDR3 has 15 amino acids. The CDR3 coding sequence is TGTGCCAGCAGCTTAGACGGGGGGGCGTATCAGCCCCAGCATTTT. Residues: CASSLDGGAYQPQHF.

The rearrangement joins TRBV7-2 to TRBJ2-3; D not certain. The CDR3 extends over 15 amino acids. CDR1 and CDR2 (germline): SGHTA, FQGNSA. The V gene lost 1 base and the J gene lost 1 base, with 9 bases spanning the gap. The CDR3 DNA reads as TGTGCCAGCAGCTTAGAGGAGCCCGGCACAGATACGCAGTATTTT. This translates into CASSLEEPGTDTQYF.

This clone was found once. J is TRBJ1-2 and V is TRBV7-2; D is unclear. V lost 1 base, J lost 4 bases, and 7 bases lay in between. This CDR3 comprises 13 residues. Germline V gives CDR1 SGHTA, CDR2 FQGNSA. CDR3 nucleotide sequence: TGTGCCAGCAGCTTAGAAGGCCGCTATGGCTACACCTTC. Translating gives CASSLEGRYGYTF.

V usage is TRBV10-3 and J usage is TRBJ2-2; 9 bases map to TRBD2. The germline V gene encodes CDR1 ENHRY and CDR2 SYGVKD. Trimming at V came to 3 bases and at J to 6 bases, leaving 8 bases not matched to a gene. The CDR3 spans 16 residues. CDR3 sequence: CAISDFSGGTAGELFF. The CDR3 nucleotides are TGTGCCATCAGTGATTTCAGCGGGGGGACGGCCGGGGAGCTGTTTTTT.

The V call is TRBV4-3, the J call TRBJ1-1, with D perhaps TRBD1 (5 bases). Germline assignment: CDR1 LGHNA and CDR2 YSLEER. The V and J ends lost 0 bases and 3 bases respectively, with 14 bases between them. The CDR3 loop spans 16 amino acids. The CDR3 DNA reads as TGCGCCAGCAGCCAAGATCTTATGGGGGGTGACACTGAAGCTTTCTTT. The encoded protein is CASSQDLMGGDTEAFF.

This sequence joins TRBV19 and TRBJ1-2, with 10 nucleotides matching TRBD1. V lost 9 bases to trimming and J lost 6 bases; unmatched junction nucleotides: 13. This CDR3 has 15 residues. Germline assignment: CDR1 LNHDA and CDR2 SQIVND (reference sequence). The chain's CDR3 is CASNYQGTGVNGYTF. The DNA for the CDR3 is TGTGCCAGCAACTATCAAGGGACAGGGGTGAATGGCTACACCTTC.

The chain combines TRBV7-9 with TRBJ1-3; D gene unclear. Trimming cost V 5 bases and J 3 bases, with 11 bases left between them. The CDR3 runs 14 residues. Germline V gives CDR1 SEHNR, CDR2 FQNEAQ (reference sequence). The CDR3 coding sequence is TGTGCCAGCAGCCACCGAGGGCTTGGAAACACCATATATTTT. This sequence encodes CASSHRGLGNTIYF.

The table lists this clone with a few counts. This chain connects TRBV19 to TRBJ1-6; D gene unclear. The V end lost 1 base, the J end lost 9 bases, and 10 bases lay between the germline ends. The germline gives CDR1 LNHDA, CDR2 SQIVND (reference sequence). The CDR3 sequence is 14 residues long. The CDR3 coding sequence is TGTGCCAGTAGTATAGGAGTGAACTCTTCACCCCTCCACTTT. The encoded protein is CASSIGVNSSPLHF.

The DNA of the CDR3 is TGTGCCAGTACCACACGGGGATCTGGGGCCAACGTCCTGACTTTC. Translation: CASTTRGSGANVLTF. V gene TRBV6-5 combines with J gene TRBJ2-6, with a weak D call TRBD2 (5 bases). Looked up from germline, CDR1 is MNHEY and CDR2 is SVGAGI. The CDR3 covers 15 residues. The V gene lost 9 bases and the J gene lost 1 base, with 13 bases spanning the gap.

This rearrangement joins TRBV5-5 to TRBJ2-5; 9 bases map to TRBD2. J lost 4 bases, V lost 2 bases, and 6 bases had no gene match. Per the germline V gene, CDR1 is SGHKS and CDR2 is YYEKEE (reference sequence). The CDR3 contains 15 residues. CDR3 sequence: CASSFQGTSPETQYF. The DNA of the CDR3 is TGTGCCAGCAGCTTTCAAGGGACTAGCCCAGAGACCCAGTACTTC.

V gene TRBV6-4 combines with J gene TRBJ2-3, with D perhaps matching TRBD2 (7 bases). The germline V gene encodes CDR1 MRHNA and CDR2 SNTAGT. The germline V and J ends were trimmed by 3 bases and 2 bases, with 15 bases remaining between them. The CDR3 sequence is 16 residues long. The DNA of the CDR3 is TGTGCCAGCAGTGATGGACGGGGGGCGCTCACAGATACGCAGTATTTT. This codes for CASSDGRGALTDTQYF.

The chain employs TRBV11-3 and TRBJ1-1; D possibly corresponds to TRBD1 (5 bases). CDR1 and CDR2 (germline): SGHNT, YENEEA. The ends were cut back, 4 bases at V and 1 base at J, with 7 bases in the middle. There are 13 residues in the CDR3. The CDR3 bases are TGTGCCAGCAGCTCCGGGGGGAACACTGAAGCTTTCTTT. As protein: CASSSGGNTEAFF. The complete variable domain, with remaining parts taken from reference TRBV11-3 and TRBJ1-1, reads EAGVVQSPRYKIIEKKQPVAFWCNPISGHNTLYWYLQNLGQGPELLIRYENEEAVDDSQLPKDRFSAERLKGVDSTLKIQPAELGDSAVYLCASSSGGNTEAFFGQGTRLTVV.

This sequence joins TRBV6-6 and TRBJ2-2, with D unclear. The germline V and J ends were trimmed by 2 bases and 4 bases, with 8 bases remaining between them. This CDR3 is 14 amino acids long. Per the germline V gene, CDR1 is MNHNY and CDR2 is SVGAGI (reference sequence). In nucleotides, the CDR3 is TGTGCCAGCAGTTACCGGGTGACCACCGGGGAGCTGTTTTTT. Protein sequence: CASSYRVTTGELFF.

This clone was observed once. The gene calls are TRBV7-8 and TRBJ2-7; TRBD1 matches at 8 bases. CDR3 length: 15 residues. Germline assignment: CDR1 SGHVS and CDR2 FQNEAQ. Unmatched junction bases numbered 9, after V lost 5 bases and J lost 3 bases. CDR3 residues: CASSHSGTGFYEQYF. The CDR3, as DNA: TGTGCCAGCAGCCATTCCGGGACAGGATTCTACGAGCAGTACTTC.

J is TRBJ1-2 and V is TRBV3-1 (or the pseudogene TRBV3-2); D is ambiguous. Per the germline V gene, CDR1 is LGHDT and CDR2 is YNNKEL (reference sequence). This CDR3 is built from 13 residues. Deletions cut 4 bases from V and 6 bases from J, with 12 bases between. CDR3: CASSLGNSNGYTF. CDR3 bases: TGTGCCAGCAGCCTAGGGAATTCTAATGGCTACACCTTC.

The J gene is TRBJ2-3, the V gene TRBV5-1; possibly TRBD2 for D (6 bases). This CDR3 spans 15 amino acids. The V gene's germline CDR1 is SGHRS and CDR2 YFSETQ. The germline V and J ends were trimmed by 4 bases and 4 bases, with 16 bases remaining between them. The CDR3 loop reads CASSPGRLGSDTQYF. The CDR3 DNA follows: TGCGCCAGCAGCCCTGGTCGACTAGGATCAGATACGCAGTATTTT.